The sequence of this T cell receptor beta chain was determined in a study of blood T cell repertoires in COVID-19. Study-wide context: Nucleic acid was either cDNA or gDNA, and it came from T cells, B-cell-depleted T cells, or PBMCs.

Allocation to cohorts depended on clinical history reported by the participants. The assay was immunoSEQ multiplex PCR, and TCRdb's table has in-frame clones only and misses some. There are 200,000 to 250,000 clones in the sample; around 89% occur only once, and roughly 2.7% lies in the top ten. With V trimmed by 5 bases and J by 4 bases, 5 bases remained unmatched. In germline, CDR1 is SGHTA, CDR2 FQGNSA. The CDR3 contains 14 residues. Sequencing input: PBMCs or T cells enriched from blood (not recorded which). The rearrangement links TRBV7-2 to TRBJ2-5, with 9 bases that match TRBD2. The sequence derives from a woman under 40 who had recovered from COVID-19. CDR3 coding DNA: TGTGCCAGCAGCCGCGGGGGGGCCGGAGAGACCCAGTACTTC. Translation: CASSRGGAGETQYF.